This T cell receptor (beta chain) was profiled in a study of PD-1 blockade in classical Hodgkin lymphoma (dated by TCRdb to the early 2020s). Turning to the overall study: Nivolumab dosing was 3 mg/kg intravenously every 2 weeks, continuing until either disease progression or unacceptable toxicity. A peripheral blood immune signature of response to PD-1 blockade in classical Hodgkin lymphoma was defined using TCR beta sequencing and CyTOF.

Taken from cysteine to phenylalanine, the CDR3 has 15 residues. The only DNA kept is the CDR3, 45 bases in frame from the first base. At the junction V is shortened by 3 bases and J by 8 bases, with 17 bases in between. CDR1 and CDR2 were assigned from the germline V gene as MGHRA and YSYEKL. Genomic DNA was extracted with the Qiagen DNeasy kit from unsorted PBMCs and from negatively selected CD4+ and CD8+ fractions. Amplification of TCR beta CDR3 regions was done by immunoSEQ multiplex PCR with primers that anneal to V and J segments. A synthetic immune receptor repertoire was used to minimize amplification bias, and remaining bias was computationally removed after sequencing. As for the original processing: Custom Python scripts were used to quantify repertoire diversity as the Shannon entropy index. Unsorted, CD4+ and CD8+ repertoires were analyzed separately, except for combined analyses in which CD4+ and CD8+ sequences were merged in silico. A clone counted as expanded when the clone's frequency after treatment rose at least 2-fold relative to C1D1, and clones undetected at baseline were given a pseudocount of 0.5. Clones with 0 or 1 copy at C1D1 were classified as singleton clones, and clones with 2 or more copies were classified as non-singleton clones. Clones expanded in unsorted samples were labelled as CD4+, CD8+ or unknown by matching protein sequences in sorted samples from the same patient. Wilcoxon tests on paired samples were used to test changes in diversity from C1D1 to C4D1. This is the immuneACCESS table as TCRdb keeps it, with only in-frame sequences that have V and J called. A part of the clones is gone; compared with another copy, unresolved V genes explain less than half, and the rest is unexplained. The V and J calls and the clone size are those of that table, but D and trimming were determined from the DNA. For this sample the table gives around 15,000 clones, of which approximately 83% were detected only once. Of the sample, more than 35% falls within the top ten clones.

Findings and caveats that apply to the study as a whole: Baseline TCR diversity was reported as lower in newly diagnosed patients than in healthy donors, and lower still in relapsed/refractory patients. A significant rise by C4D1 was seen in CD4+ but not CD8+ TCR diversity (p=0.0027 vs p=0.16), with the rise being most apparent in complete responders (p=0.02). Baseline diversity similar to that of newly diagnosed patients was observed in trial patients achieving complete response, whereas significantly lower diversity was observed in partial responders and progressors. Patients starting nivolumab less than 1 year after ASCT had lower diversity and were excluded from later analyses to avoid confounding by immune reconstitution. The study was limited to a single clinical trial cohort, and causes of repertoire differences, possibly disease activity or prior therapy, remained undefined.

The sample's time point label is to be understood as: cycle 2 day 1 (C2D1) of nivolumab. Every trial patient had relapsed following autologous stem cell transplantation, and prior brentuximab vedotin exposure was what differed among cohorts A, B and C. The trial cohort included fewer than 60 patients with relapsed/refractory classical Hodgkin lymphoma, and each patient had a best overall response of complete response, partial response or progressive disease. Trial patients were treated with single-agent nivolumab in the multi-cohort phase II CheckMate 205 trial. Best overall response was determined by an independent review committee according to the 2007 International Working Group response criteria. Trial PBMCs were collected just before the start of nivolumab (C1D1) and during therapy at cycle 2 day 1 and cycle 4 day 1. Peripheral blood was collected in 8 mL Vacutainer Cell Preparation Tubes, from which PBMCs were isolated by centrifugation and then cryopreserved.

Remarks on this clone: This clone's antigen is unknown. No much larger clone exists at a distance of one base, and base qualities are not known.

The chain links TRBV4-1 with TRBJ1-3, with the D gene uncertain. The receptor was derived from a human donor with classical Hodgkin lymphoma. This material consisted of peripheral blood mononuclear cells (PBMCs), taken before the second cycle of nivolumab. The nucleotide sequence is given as TGCGCCAGCAGCCATCCTCCGAAGCGAAGAGACACCATATATTTT. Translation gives CASSHPPKRRDTIYF.